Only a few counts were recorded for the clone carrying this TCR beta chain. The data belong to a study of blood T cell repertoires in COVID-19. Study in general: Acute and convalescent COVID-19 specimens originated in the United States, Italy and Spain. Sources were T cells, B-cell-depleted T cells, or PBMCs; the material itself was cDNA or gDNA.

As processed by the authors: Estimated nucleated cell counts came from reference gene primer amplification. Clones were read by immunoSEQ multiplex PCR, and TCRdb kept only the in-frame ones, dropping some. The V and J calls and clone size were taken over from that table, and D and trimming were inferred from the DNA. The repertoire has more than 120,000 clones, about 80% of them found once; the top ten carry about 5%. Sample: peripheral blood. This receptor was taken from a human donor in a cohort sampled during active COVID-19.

CDR3 sequence (DNA): TGTGCCAGCAGCCCTACTAGCGGGAGTCCAGATACGCAGTATTTT. It is translated as CASSPTSGSPDTQYF. The chain links TRBV7-6 to TRBJ2-3, with 11 bases aligning to TRBD2. The CDR3 contains 15 residues. In germline, CDR1 is SGHVS, CDR2 FNYEAQ. V dropped 5 bases and J dropped 4; count of bases not matched to a gene: 5.